These T cell receptor beta chains were read from a single sample in a study of T-cell reconstitution after alpha-beta-depleted transplantation in children. In TCRdb, the PCR reads were re-called with MiXCR into one record per CDR3 protein. This sample carries around 370,000 distinct CDR3 sequences, approximately 10% of them seen once, and the ten largest clones take 2% to 3%. The sequencing used PBMCs from the stem cell graft donor, collected from the stem cell graft. The source of these receptors is a human donor who donated a stem cell graft to a child with acute lymphoblastic leukemia. Each CDR3 is given with its conserved first and last residue. D genes are given only for firm matches. Part of the rows lack a size; the others show once, few, many or a class for expanded clones.

abundance: few
len: 13
v_gene: TRBV12-3/TRBV12-4
j_gene: TRBJ2-7
d_gene: .
CDR3aa: CASSLSRNHEQYF
CDR3nt: TGTGCCAGCAGTTTGAGTCGTAACCACGAGCAGTACTTC

abundance: few
len: 16
v_gene: TRBV28
j_gene: TRBJ2-3
d_gene: TRBD2
CDR3aa: CASSSWTSASTDTQYF
CDR3nt: TGTGCCAGCAGTTCATGGACTAGCGCTAGCACAGATACGCAGTATTTT

abundance: many
len: 14
v_gene: TRBV5-1
j_gene: TRBJ2-2
d_gene: .
CDR3aa: CASSLRRGTGELFF
CDR3nt: TGCGCCAGCAGCTTGAGGAGGGGGACCGGGGAGCTGTTTTTT

abundance: .
len: 15
v_gene: TRBV2
j_gene: TRBJ2-2
d_gene: .
CDR3aa: CASTGGQTNTGELFF
CDR3nt: TGTGCCAGCACCGGGGGACAGACGAACACCGGGGAGCTGTTTTTT

abundance: .
len: 15
v_gene: TRBV7-2
j_gene: TRBJ2-1
d_gene: TRBD2
CDR3aa: CASSSPRGAYNEQFF
CDR3nt: TGTGCCAGCAGCTCACCCCGGGGGGCCTACAATGAGCAGTTCTTC

abundance: .
len: 18
v_gene: TRBV5-1
j_gene: TRBJ2-3
d_gene: TRBD2
CDR3aa: CASSFPTSGRFSTDTQYF
CDR3nt: TGCGCCAGCAGCTTCCCTACTAGCGGGAGATTCTCCACAGATACGCAGTATTTT

abundance: .
len: 14
v_gene: TRBV20-1
j_gene: TRBJ1-6
d_gene: TRBD1
CDR3aa: CSARGQGASSPLHF
CDR3nt: TGCAGTGCTAGAGGACAGGGGGCTTCTTCACCCCTCCACTTT

abundance: few
len: 16
v_gene: TRBV7-2
j_gene: TRBJ2-4
d_gene: TRBD2
CDR3aa: CASSSGLAGIKNIQYF
CDR3nt: TGTGCCAGCAGCTCGGGACTAGCGGGGATAAAAAACATTCAGTACTTC

abundance: few
len: 15
v_gene: TRBV5-1
j_gene: TRBJ2-5
d_gene: .
CDR3aa: CASSLERSPGETQYF
CDR3nt: TGCGCCAGCAGCTTGGAAAGGTCCCCGGGGGAGACCCAGTACTTC

abundance: .
len: 16
v_gene: TRBV5-1
j_gene: TRBJ2-7
d_gene: TRBD2
CDR3aa: CASSPGTSVSSYEQYF
CDR3nt: TGCGCCAGCAGTCCCGGGACTAGCGTCAGCTCCTACGAGCAGTACTTC

abundance: .
len: 16
v_gene: TRBV7-8
j_gene: TRBJ2-1
d_gene: TRBD2
CDR3aa: CASSSPGLAGVREQFF
CDR3nt: TGTGCCAGCAGCTCACCGGGACTAGCGGGAGTAAGGGAGCAGTTCTTC

abundance: few
len: 13
v_gene: TRBV7-9
j_gene: TRBJ2-2
d_gene: .
CDR3aa: CASHGTGTGELFF
CDR3nt: TGTGCCAGCCACGGGACGGGGACCGGGGAGCTGTTTTTT

abundance: .
len: 15
v_gene: TRBV28
j_gene: TRBJ2-7
d_gene: .
CDR3aa: CASRTGTRSAYEQYF
CDR3nt: TGTGCCAGCAGGACTGGGACCAGGTCGGCCTACGAGCAGTACTTC

abundance: .
len: 14
v_gene: TRBV5-5
j_gene: TRBJ1-1
d_gene: .
CDR3aa: CASSITRESTEAFF
CDR3nt: TGTGCCAGCAGCATCACCCGGGAAAGCACTGAAGCTTTCTTT

abundance: .
len: 13
v_gene: TRBV7-8
j_gene: TRBJ1-1
d_gene: .
CDR3aa: CASSSPHDTEAFF
CDR3nt: TGTGCCAGCAGCTCTCCCCACGACACTGAAGCTTTCTTT

abundance: .
len: 15
v_gene: TRBV5-6
j_gene: TRBJ1-4
d_gene: .
CDR3aa: CASSRGEGWEEKLFF
CDR3nt: TGTGCCAGCAGCCGCGGGGAGGGCTGGGAGGAAAAACTGTTTTTT

abundance: few
len: 18
v_gene: TRBV5-6
j_gene: TRBJ2-7
d_gene: TRBD2
CDR3aa: CASTLSAARAGGLGEQYF
CDR3nt: TGTGCCAGCACCTTATCGGCTGCGCGGGCGGGAGGGTTAGGCGAGCAGTACTTC

abundance: few
len: 16
v_gene: TRBV27
j_gene: TRBJ1-5
d_gene: .
CDR3aa: CASSLKGGAGNQPQHF
CDR3nt: TGTGCCAGCAGTTTAAAGGGGGGCGCAGGCAATCAGCCCCAGCATTTT

abundance: once
len: 14
v_gene: TRBV7-6
j_gene: TRBJ2-1
d_gene: .
CDR3aa: CASSALGGYNEQFF
CDR3nt: TGTGCCAGCAGTGCACTGGGGGGCTACAATGAGCAGTTCTTC

abundance: few
len: 13
v_gene: TRBV29-1
j_gene: TRBJ2-7
d_gene: .
CDR3aa: CSADIPPSYEQYF
CDR3nt: TGCAGCGCTGACATCCCTCCCTCCTACGAGCAGTACTTC